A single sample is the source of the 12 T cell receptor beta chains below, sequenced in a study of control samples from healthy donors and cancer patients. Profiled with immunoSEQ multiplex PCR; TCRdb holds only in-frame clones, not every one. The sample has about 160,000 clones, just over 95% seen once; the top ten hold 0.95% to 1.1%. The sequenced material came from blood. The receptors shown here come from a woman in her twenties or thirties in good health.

CDR3 protein: CAISLDRGPETQYF. CDR3 nucleotides: TGTGCCATCAGTCTGGACAGGGGTCCGGAGACCCAGTACTTC. The chain carries TRBV10-3 and TRBJ2-5; TRBD1 matches at 9 bases. J was trimmed by 5 bases and V by 5 bases; bases with no gene match: 6. The CDR3 runs to 14 residues. Germline V gene lookup returns CDR1 ENHRY and CDR2 SYGVKD.

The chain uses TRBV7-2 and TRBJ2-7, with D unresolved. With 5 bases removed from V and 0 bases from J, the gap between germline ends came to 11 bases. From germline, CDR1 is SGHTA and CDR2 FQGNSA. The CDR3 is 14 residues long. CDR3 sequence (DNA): TGTGCCAGCAGCCCTCTAAGTAACTCCTACGAGCAGTACTTC. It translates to CASSPLSNSYEQYF.

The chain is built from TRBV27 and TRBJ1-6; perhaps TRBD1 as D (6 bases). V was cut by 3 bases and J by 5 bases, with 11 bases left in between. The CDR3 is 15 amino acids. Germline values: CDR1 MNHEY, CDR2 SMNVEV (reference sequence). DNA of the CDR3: TGTGCCAGCAGTTTTGGACAGCTACATAATTCACCCCTCCACTTT. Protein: CASSFGQLHNSPLHF.

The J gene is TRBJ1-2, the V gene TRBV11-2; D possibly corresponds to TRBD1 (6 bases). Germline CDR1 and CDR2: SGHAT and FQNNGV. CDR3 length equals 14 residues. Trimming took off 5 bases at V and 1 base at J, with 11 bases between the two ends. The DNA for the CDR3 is TGTGCCAGCAGCCGGTTACAGGGTAACTATGGCTACACCTTC. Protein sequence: CASSRLQGNYGYTF.

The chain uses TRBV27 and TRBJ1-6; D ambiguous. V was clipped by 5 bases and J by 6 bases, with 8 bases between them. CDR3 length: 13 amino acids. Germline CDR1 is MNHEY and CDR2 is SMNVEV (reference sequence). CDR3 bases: TGTGCCAGCAGTCCTCTCATTAATTCACCCCTCCACTTT. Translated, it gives CASSPLINSPLHF.

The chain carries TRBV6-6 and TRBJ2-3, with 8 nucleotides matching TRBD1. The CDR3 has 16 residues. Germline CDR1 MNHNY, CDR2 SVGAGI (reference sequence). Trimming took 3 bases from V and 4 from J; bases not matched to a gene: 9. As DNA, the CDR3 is TGTGCCAGCAGTTATAGGATGGGACAGGTTGCAGATACGCAGTATTTT. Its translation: CASSYRMGQVADTQYF.

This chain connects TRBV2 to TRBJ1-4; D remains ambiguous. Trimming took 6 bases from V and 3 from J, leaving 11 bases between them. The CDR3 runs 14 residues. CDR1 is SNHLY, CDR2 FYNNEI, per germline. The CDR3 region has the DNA TGTGCCAGCAGGCCGGACTTAGCTAATGAAAAACTGTTTTTT. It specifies CASRPDLANEKLFF.

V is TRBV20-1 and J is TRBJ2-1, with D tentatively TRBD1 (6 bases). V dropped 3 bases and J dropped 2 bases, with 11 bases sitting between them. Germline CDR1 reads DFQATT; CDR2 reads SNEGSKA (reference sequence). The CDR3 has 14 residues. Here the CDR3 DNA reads TGCAGTGCTAGTAGAGGGGGAGCCTACAATGAGCAGTTCTTC. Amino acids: CSASRGGAYNEQFF.

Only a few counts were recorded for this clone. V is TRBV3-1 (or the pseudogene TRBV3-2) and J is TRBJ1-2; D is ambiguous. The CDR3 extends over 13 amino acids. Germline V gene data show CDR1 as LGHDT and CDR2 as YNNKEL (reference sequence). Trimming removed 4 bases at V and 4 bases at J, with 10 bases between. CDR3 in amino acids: CASSPNTPYGYTF. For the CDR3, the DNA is TGTGCCAGCAGCCCCAATACTCCCTATGGCTACACCTTC.

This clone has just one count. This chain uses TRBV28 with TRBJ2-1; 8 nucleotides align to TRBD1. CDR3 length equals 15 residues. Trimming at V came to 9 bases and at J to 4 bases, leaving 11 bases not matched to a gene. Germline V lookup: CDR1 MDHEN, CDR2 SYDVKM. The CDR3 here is CASISRGRAYNEQFF. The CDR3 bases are TGTGCCAGTATTTCCAGGGGGCGGGCTTACAATGAGCAGTTCTTC.

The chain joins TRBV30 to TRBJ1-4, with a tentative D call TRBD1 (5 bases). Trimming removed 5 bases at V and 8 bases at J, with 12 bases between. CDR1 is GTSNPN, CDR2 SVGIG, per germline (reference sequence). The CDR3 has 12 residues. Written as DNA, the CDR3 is TGTGCCTGGCTCCAGGGCACAGAAAAACTGTTTTTT. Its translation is CAWLQGTEKLFF.

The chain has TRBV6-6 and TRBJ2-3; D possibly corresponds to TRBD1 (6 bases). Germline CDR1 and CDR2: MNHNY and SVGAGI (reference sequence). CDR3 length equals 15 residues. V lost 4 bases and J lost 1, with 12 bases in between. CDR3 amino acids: CASSLTGTGTDTQYF. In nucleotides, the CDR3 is TGTGCCAGCAGTTTAACAGGGACGGGCACAGATACGCAGTATTTT.